One T cell receptor (beta chain) is described in this entry. The CDR3 extends over 16 amino acids. Trimming removed 0 bases at V and 5 bases at J, with 13 bases between. Germline V CDR1 and CDR2: KGHSH, LQKENI. This sample was taken from a study of blood T cell repertoires in COVID-19. Libraries were prepared by immunoSEQ multiplex PCR; TCRdb keeps only in-frame clonotypes and omits some of them. The sample lists about 160,000 clones; approximately 90% were seen once. The TCR originated in a woman aged 45-59 years who had recovered from COVID-19. The sequenced sample was PBMCs or T cells enriched from blood (not recorded which). The J gene is TRBJ2-2, the V gene TRBV18; D might be TRBD2 (5 bases). CDR3 region: CASSPPPDFRTGELFF. For the CDR3, the DNA is TGTGCCAGCTCACCACCCCCGGACTTTCGGACCGGGGAGCTGTTTTTT.